This T cell receptor beta chain comes out of a study of T-cell reconstitution after alpha-beta-depleted transplantation in children (dated by TCRdb to the mid-2010s). Looking at the study overall: Using TCR repertoire profiling, the study followed T-cell immune reconstitution in a quantitative way in children after TCRalphabeta/CD19-depleted allogeneic hematopoietic cell transplantation.

Read against the paper, the sample's treatment or condition label means: allogeneic hematopoietic cell transplantation with graft depleted of TCRalphabeta T cells and CD19 B cells. The children who served as transplant recipients had been given grafts of TCRalphabeta/CD19-depleted allogeneic hematopoietic cells. General findings and caveats noted by the study authors: The apparently early alphabetaT-cell count recovery about two months after transplant was reportedly dependent on only several hundred rapidly expanded clones derived from non-depleted graft cells. In some patients, the high TCRbeta diversity seen at day 60 was put down to recipient T cells and intrathymic progenitors that had survived conditioning. Hyperexpanded clone frequencies declined over subsequent months; after one year, T-cell counts and TCRbeta diversity were mostly attributed to newly produced T cells.

There are a few counts of this clonotype. Its antigen specificity is not known. Qualities for individual bases were not recorded, and no much larger clone is one base off. V gives up 6 bases and J gives up 1 base, and the segment between their germline ends measures 11 bases. The CDR3 starts with the cysteine, ends with the phenylalanine, and has 14 residues. The kept DNA is CDR3 alone, 42 bases in frame from the first base. The library was built by means of PCR. The run used an Illumina HiSeq 2500. TCR libraries were prepared with molecular barcoding, using unique molecular identifiers to normalize TCRbeta repertoire quantification. Clones were called with MiXCR by TCRdb after fastp trimmed the public reads at Q25, and only in-frame beta chains were retained. CDR3 protein sequences are deduplicated, and each keeps its most common genes and DNA. Across this sample there are about 110,000 distinct CDR3 sequences, with 10% seen only once. The ten largest clones take up less than 35% of the sample.

The sequencing here drew on PBMCs, taken before TCRalphabeta/CD19-depleted stem cell transplant. Rearrangement joined TRBV12-3 or TRBV12-4 to TRBJ2-3, and the D gene may be TRBD2, 6 bases matching. This receptor was identified in a boy aged 2 to 9 with acute lymphoblastic leukemia, due to receive a stem cell transplant. The CDR3 region reads CASRQTRGTDTQYF. The nucleotide sequence is TGTGCCAGCAGACAGACTAGAGGCACAGATACGCAGTATTTT.